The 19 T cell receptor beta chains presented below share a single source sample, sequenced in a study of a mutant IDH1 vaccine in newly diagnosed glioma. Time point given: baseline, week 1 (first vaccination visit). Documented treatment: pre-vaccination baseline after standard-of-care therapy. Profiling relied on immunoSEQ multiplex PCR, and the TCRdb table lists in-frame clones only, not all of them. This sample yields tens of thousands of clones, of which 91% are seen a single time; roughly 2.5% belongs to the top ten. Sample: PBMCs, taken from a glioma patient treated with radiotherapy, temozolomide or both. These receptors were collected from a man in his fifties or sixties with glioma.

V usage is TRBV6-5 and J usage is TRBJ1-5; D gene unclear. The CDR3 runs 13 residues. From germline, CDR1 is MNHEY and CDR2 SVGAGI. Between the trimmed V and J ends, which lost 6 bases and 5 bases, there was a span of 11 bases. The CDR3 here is CASSSFPYQPQHF. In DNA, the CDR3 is TGTGCCAGCAGCTCGTTCCCCTATCAGCCCCAGCATTTT.

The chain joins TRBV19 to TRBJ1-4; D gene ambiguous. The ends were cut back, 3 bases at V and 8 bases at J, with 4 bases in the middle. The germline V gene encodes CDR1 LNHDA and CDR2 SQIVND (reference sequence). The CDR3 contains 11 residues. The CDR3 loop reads CASSIGEKLFF. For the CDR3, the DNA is TGTGCCAGTAGTATCGGCGAAAAACTGTTTTTT. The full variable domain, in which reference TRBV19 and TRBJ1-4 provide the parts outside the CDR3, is DGGITQSPKYLFRKEGQNVTLSCEQNLNHDAMYWYRQDPGQGLRLIYYSQIVNDFQKGDIAEGYSVSREKKESFPLTVTSAQKNPTAFYLCASSIGEKLFFGSGTQLSVL.

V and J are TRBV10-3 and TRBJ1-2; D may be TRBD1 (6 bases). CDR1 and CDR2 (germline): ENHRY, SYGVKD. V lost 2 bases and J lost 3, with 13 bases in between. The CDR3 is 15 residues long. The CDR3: CAISEGQNRDYGYTF. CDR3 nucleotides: TGTGCCATCAGTGAGGGACAGAACCGCGACTATGGCTACACCTTC.

The CDR3 nucleotides read TGTGCCTGGAACATTCTTAGCAATCAGCCCCAGCATTTT. This gives the protein CAWNILSNQPQHF. The V and J genes are TRBV30 and TRBJ1-5; D unresolved. The CDR3 is 13 residues long. CDR1 GTSNPN and CDR2 SVGIG come from the germline V gene (reference sequence). With 4 bases removed from V and 0 bases from J, the gap between germline ends came to 7 bases.

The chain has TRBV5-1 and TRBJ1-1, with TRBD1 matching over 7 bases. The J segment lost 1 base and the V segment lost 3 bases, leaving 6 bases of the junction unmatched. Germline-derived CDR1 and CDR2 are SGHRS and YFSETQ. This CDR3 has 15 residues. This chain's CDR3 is CASSSLQGRNTEAFF. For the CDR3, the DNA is TGCGCCAGCAGCTCACTACAGGGGAGGAACACTGAAGCTTTCTTT.

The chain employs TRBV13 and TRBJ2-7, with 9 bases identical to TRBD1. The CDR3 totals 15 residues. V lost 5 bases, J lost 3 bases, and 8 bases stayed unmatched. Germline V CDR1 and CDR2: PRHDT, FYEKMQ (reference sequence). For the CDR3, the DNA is TGTGCCAGCAGCATGTCCGGGACAGGGATCTACGAGCAGTACTTC. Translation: CASSMSGTGIYEQYF.

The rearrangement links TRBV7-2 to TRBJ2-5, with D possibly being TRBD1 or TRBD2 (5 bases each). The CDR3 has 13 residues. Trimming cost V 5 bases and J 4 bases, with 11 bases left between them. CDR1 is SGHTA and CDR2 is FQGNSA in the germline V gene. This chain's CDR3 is CASSPTRGETQYF. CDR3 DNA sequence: TGTGCCAGCAGCCCCACTAGGGGAGAGACCCAGTACTTC.

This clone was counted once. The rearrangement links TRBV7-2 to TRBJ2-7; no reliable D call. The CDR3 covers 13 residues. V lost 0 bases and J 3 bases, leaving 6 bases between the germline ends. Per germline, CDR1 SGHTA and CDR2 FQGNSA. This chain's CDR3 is CASSLAMVYEQYF. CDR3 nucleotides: TGTGCCAGCAGCTTAGCTATGGTCTACGAGCAGTACTTC.

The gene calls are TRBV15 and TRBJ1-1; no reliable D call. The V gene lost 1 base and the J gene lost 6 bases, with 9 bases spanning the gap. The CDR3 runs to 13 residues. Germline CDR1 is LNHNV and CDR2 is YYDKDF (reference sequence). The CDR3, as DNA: TGTGCCACCAGCAGAGTAAAAGAGGCTGAAGCTTTCTTT. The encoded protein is CATSRVKEAEAFF.

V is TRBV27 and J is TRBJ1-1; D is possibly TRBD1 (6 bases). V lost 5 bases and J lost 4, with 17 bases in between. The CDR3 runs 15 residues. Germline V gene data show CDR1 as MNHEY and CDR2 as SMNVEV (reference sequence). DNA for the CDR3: TGTGCCAGCAGTGAACAGGGTCGCGGTATCACTGAAGCTTTCTTT. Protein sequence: CASSEQGRGITEAFF.

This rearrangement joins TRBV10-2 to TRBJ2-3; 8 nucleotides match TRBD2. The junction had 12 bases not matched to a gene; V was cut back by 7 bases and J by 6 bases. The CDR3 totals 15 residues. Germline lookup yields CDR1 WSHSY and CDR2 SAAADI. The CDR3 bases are TGCGCCAGCAAGCGACTAGCGAGTGGAACGGATACGCAGTATTTT. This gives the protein CASKRLASGTDTQYF.

The CDR3 sequence is CASSSSDRTTYNEQFF. The CDR3 coding sequence is TGTGCCAGCAGCTCGAGCGACAGAACCACCTACAATGAGCAGTTCTTC. V gene TRBV5-6 combines with J gene TRBJ2-1; perhaps TRBD1 as D (5 bases). Trimming left V 3 bases short and J 2 bases short, with 15 bases between. The germline gives CDR1 SGHDT, CDR2 YYEEEE. This CDR3 contains 16 residues.

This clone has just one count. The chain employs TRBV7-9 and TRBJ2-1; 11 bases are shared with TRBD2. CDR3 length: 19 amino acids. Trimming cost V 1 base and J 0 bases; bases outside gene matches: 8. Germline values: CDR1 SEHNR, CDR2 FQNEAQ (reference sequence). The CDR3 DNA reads TGTGCCAGCAGCTTAGGTAGTAGCGGGAGGGGTAGCTCCTACAATGAGCAGTTCTTC. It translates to CASSLGSSGRGSSYNEQFF.

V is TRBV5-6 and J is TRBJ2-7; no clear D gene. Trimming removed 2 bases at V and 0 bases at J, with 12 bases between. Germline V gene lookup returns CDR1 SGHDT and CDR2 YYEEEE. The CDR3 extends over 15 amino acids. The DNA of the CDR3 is TGTGCCAGCAGCTTTGGTGTTGACCTCTCCTACGAGCAGTACTTC. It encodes CASSFGVDLSYEQYF.

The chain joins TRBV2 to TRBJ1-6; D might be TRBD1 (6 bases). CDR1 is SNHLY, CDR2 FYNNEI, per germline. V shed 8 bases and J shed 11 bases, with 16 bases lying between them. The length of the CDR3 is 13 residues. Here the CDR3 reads CASYGQGRTPLHF. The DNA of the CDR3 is TGTGCCAGCTATGGGCAGGGGAGGACACCCCTCCACTTT. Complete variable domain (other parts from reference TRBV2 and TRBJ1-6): EPEVTQTPSHQVTQMGQEVILRCVPISNHLYFYWYRQILGQKVEFLVSFYNNEISEKSEIFDDQFSVERPDGSNFTLKIRSTKLEDSAMYFCASYGQGRTPLHFGNGTRLTVT.

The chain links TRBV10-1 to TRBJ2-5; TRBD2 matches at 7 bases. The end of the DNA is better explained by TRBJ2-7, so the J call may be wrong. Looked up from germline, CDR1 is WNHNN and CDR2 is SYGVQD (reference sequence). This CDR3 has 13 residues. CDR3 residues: CASSHGRTYEQYF. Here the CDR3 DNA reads TGCGCCAGCAGCCACGGGAGGACCTACGAGCAGTACTTC.

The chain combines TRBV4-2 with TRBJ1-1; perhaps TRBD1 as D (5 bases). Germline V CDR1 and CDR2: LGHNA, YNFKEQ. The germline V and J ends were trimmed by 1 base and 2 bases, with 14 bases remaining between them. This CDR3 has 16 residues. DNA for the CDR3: TGTGCCAGCAGCCAAGTGGGGGGAGCAGGAAACACTGAAGCTTTCTTT. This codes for CASSQVGGAGNTEAFF.

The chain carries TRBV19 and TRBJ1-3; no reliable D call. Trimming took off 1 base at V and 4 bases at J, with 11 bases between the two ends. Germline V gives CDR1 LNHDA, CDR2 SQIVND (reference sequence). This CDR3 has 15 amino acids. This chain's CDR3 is CASSIGTERGNTIYF. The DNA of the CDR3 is TGTGCCAGTAGTATAGGCACAGAGCGAGGAAACACCATATATTTT. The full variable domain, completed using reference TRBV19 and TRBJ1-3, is DGGITQSPKYLFRKEGQNVTLSCEQNLNHDAMYWYRQDPGQGLRLIYYSQIVNDFQKGDIAEGYSVSREKKESFPLTVTSAQKNPTAFYLCASSIGTERGNTIYFGEGSWLTVV.

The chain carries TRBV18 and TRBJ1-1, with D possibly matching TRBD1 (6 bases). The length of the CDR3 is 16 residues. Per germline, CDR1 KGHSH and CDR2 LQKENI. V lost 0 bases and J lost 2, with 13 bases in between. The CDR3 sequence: CASSPPDSLINTEAFF. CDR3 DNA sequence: TGTGCCAGCTCACCACCGGACAGCCTAATTAACACTGAAGCTTTCTTT.